Included here is one T cell receptor (beta chain) sequence, with context. Its matching antigen is unknown. The data originate from a study of cytomegalovirus exposure and HLA in healthy donors. Study details: It was reported in a later analysis that the approximately 120 validation repertoires used the same platform as the 500 to 700 first-cohort repertoires. Notes on the study in general: The tendency of first-cohort TCR clusters to co-occur in the roughly 110 validation repertoires emerged from a later analysis. As was reported, the classifier diagnosed cytomegalovirus status with high specificity and sensitivity.

V was clipped by 0 bases and J by 4 bases, with 10 bases between them. CDR1 is MNHNS and CDR2 is SASEGT in the germline V gene. This CDR3 region has 14 residues. Method: immunoSEQ multiplex PCR; TCRdb's copy keeps in-frame clones and lacks some. Of 100,000 to 150,000 clones in the sample, 89% were seen once. A roughly 120-subject validation cohort, separate from the approximately 700-subject first cohort, supplied the donors. J is TRBJ2-7 and V is TRBV6-1, with D tentatively TRBD2 (5 bases). The sequence was collected from a woman between 18 and 30 years old in good health and CMV-seronegative. The sequencing sample was made of PBMCs. The DNA of the CDR3 is TGTGCCAGCAGTGAAGCCCCCACGGGGTACGAGCAGTACTTC. It is translated as CASSEAPTGYEQYF.